The rows below give T cell receptor beta chains drawn from one sample of a study of blood T cells in healthy people across ages. TCRdb re-called the 5' RACE reads through MiXCR, storing one row per CDR3 protein. This table holds fewer than 900,000 distinct CDR3 sequences, 49% found once. The sample taken for sequencing was blood. These receptors came from a woman aged 60-75 years in good health. Each CDR3 is given with its conserved first and last residue. The D gene is left open where the match is weak. Clone size is stated in some rows and not others, as once, few, many or a class when expanded.

TGTGCCAGCAGCGTAAGGGGCTCCTACAATGAGCAGTTCTTC	CASSVRGSYNEQFF	NA	TRBV9	TRBJ2-1	NA
TGTGCCAGCGCCCTAGGGGGAGATACGCAGTATTTT	CASALGGDTQYF	NA	TRBV28	TRBJ2-3	few
TGTGCCAGCAGCCAACGTCGGGGGCTCACCCATAACAATGAGCAGTTCTTC	CASSQRRGLTHNNEQFF	NA	TRBV3-1	TRBJ2-1	few
TGCGCCAGCAGCCCAACTAGCGGGAGAACAGATACGCAGTATTTT	CASSPTSGRTDTQYF	TRBD2	TRBV5-1	TRBJ2-3	many
TGTGCCAGCAGCTTAGGTCTAGCCCGCACAGATACGCAGTATTTT	CASSLGLARTDTQYF	NA	TRBV7-2	TRBJ2-3	few
TGCAGCGTTGGGGACGCCGGGGGCAGGGAGACCCAGTACTTC	CSVGDAGGRETQYF	NA	TRBV29-1	TRBJ2-5	NA
TGTGCCAGCCGGGCGAGGTACGAGCAGTACTTC	CASRARYEQYF	NA	TRBV28	TRBJ2-7	NA
TGTGCCAGCAGCGTAGGAACAGGCCCTGGGGAGACCCAGTACTTC	CASSVGTGPGETQYF	NA	TRBV9	TRBJ2-5	NA
TGCAGTGCGAGACAGGGAGGAGGTACGCAGTATTTT	CSARQGGGTQYF	NA	TRBV20-1	TRBJ2-3	few
TGTGCCAGCAGCTTGGGGCCGTCCCACAATCAGCCCCAGCATTTT	CASSLGPSHNQPQHF	NA	TRBV5-5	TRBJ1-5	NA
TGCAGTGCTAGAGATGTCGCGGGAGTACGAGAGACCCAGTACTTC	CSARDVAGVRETQYF	TRBD2	TRBV20-1	TRBJ2-5	once
TGTGCCAGCAGCCAAGCGCGGGGTAGCACAGATACGCAGTATTTT	CASSQARGSTDTQYF	NA	TRBV4-2	TRBJ2-3	many
TGTGCCAGCAGCTCCGTCCGAGCGGGTAACACCGGGGAGCTGTTTTTT	CASSSVRAGNTGELFF	NA	TRBV7-9	TRBJ2-2	few
TGTGCCAGCAGCGTCCTGGGACAGGGCACAGATACGCAGTATTTT	CASSVLGQGTDTQYF	TRBD1	TRBV7-2	TRBJ2-3	many
TGTGCCAGCAGCGCCCGGGGGACAGGGAGTGGGGAGACCCAGTACTTT	CASSARGTGSGETQYF	TRBD1	TRBV9	TRBJ2-5	NA
TGCAGTGCTACCCTGAGGGGACGAGGGAACACCGGGGAGCTGTTTTTT	CSATLRGRGNTGELFF	NA	TRBV20-1	TRBJ2-2	NA